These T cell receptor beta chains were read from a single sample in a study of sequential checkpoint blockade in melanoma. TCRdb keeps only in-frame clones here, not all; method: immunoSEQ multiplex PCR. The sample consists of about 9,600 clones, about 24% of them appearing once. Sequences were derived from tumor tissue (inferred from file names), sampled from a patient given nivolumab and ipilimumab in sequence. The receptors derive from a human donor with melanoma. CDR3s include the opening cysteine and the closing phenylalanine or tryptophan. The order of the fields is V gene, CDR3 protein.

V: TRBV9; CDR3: CASSVGLAGAYTGELFF
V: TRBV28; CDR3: CASSLGGRGTDTQYF
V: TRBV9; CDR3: CASSVSAGGATYEQYF
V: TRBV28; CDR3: CASSPRGAEWVTEAFF
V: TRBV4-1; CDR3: CASSPTRQGSDYGYTF
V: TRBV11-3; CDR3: CASSFGSNQETQYF
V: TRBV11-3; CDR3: CASSIDRSSGNTIYF
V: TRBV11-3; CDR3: CASSLVLGRTNTQYF
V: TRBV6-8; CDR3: CASSPITGELFF
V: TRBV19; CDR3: CASSRTGGSTIYF
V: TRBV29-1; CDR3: CSVGGIEASEQYF
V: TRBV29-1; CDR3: CSVPDIAKNIQYF
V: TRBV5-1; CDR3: CASSPATGKGYGYTF
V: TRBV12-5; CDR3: CASGFARLGSQSRPQHF
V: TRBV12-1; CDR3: CASSSNGGSSYNEQFF
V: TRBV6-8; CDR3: CASRNREYTEAFF
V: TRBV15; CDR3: CATSNLPLSDNEQFF
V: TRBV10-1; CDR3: CASSESSGELFF
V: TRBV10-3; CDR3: CAISPGDQPQHF
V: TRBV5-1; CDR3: CASSPQDPSTEAFF
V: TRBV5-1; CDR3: CASRIEYNNYGYTF
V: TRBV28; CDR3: CASSLSGIRDHSQETQYF
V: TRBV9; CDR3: CASSGQGTYEQYF
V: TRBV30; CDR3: CAWTRPAYGYTF
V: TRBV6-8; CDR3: CASSYRTGEVGEQYF
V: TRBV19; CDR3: CASFDRGFMTEAFF
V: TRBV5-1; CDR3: CASSLTSGSLRHYEQYF
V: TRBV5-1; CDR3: CASSPGTQITGELFF
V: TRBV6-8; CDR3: CASSRDNSPEDTEAFF
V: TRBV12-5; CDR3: CASSVAGGSEQYF
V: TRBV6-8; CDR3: CASKKGGQGTGEQYF
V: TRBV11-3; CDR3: CASSLDAPSSGANVLTF
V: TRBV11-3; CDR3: CASSHERQGNTEAFF
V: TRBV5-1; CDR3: CASSDRATNYGYTF
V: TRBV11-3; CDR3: CASSLVGGRVISGANVLTF
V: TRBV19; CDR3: CASSIRHGSSTDTQYF
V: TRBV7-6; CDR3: CASSSRRTGSRPTDTQYF
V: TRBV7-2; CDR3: CASSFTQRGGYTF
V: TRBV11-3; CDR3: CASSLVGGGSTDTQYF
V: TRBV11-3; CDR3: CASSSGYSLETQYF
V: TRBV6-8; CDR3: CASSYGDRGLNTEAFF
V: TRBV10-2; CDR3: CASSELGGALAFF
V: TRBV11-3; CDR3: CASSLRPGLAGETQYF
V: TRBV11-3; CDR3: CASSRTAGANVLTF
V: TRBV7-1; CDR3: CASSLTGGQQRANVLTF
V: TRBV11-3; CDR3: CASSLSFDSNQPQHF
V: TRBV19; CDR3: CASWQGNFNYGYTF
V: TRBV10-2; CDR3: CASRTSGPGGGEQYF
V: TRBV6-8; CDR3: CASSYTATDTQYF
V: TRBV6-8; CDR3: CAISGPSGSQETQYF
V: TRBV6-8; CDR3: CASSYSIASGYLQETQYF
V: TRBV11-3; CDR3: CASSLILAGEYEQYF
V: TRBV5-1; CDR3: CASSGGRAPGELFF
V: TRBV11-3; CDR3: CASSLRMGVSGNTIYF
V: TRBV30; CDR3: CAWRVAGERNEQFF
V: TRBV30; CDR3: CAWSPGFLSNQPQHF
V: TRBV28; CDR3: CASSSDRGNTEAFF
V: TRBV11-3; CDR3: CASSLMVGNNEQFF
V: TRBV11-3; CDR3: CASSPLAGGFGEQYF
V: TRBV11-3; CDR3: CASSLVGGTPDQFF